These 15 T cell receptor beta chains originate from one sample sequenced in a study of T-cell reconstitution after alpha-beta-depleted transplantation in children. A TCRbeta library incorporating unique molecular identifiers was prepared. Each CDR3 protein is one row after TCRdb ran MiXCR on the PCR reads. The table has hundreds of thousands of distinct CDR3 sequences, approximately 10% seen once. The specimen comprised PBMCs, sampled before TCRalphabeta/CD19-depleted stem cell transplant. These receptors were collected from a child younger than two with acute myeloid leukemia, due to receive a stem cell transplant.

This clonotype was observed at least ten times. The V call is TRBV12-3 or TRBV12-4, the J call TRBJ2-6; 11 bases match TRBD1. CDR3 length: 17 residues. With 4 bases clipped from V and 4 bases from J, the junction kept 6 bases outside the gene matches. CDR3 protein: CASSSGQGARGANVLTF. CDR3 coding DNA: TGTGCCAGCAGTTCAGGACAGGGGGCGAGGGGGGCCAACGTCCTGACTTTC.

This clonotype was seen many times. V is TRBV5-1 and J is TRBJ2-1, with TRBD2 matching over 11 bases. CDR1 and CDR2 (germline): SGHRS, YFSETQ. The J segment lost 9 bases and the V segment lost 3 bases, leaving 14 bases of the junction unmatched. The CDR3 runs 17 residues. CDR3 DNA: TGCGCCAGCAGCTACTACCCACTAGCGGGAGTCCTCGGTGAGCAGTTCTTC. Translation: CASSYYPLAGVLGEQFF. Looking up the rest from reference TRBV5-1 and TRBJ2-1 gives the full variable domain: KAGVTQTPRYLIKTRGQQVTLSCSPISGHRSVSWYQQTPGQGLQFLFEYFSETQRNKGNFPGRFSGRQFSNSRSEMNVSTLELGDSALYLCASSYYPLAGVLGEQFFGPGTRLTVL.

This clonotype was seen many times. The genes are TRBV28 and TRBJ2-1; D is undetermined. V gave up 4 bases and J gave up 5 bases, with 9 bases separating them. The V gene's germline CDR1 is MDHEN and CDR2 SYDVKM. This CDR3 is 13 amino acids long. The CDR3 DNA reads as TGTGCCAGCAGTTCGGCGGCGGACAATGAGCAGTTCTTC. Its translation: CASSSAADNEQFF.

Regarding this clonotype: This CDR3 is missing its conserved last phenylalanine or tryptophan, likely due to a read error. The CDR3 DNA follows: TGTGCCAGCAGCTCAGTATCGGACGAGCAGTTCATC. It is translated as CASSSVSDEQFI. V gene TRBV7-9 combines with J gene TRBJ2-1, with no clear D. The V gene lost 4 bases and the J gene lost 10 bases, with 11 bases spanning the gap. In germline, CDR1 is SEHNR, CDR2 FQNEAQ (reference sequence). The CDR3 is 12 amino acids.

There are many counts of this clonotype. This chain uses TRBV28 with TRBJ2-7; no reliable D call. Germline lookup yields CDR1 MDHEN and CDR2 SYDVKM. The germline V and J ends were trimmed by 2 bases and 5 bases, with 13 bases remaining between them. The CDR3 has 14 amino acids. The CDR3 DNA is TGTGCCAGCAGTTTAAGTAATAGCCCCCACGAGCAGTACTTC. Translating gives CASSLSNSPHEQYF. The variable domain in full, with the rest retrieved from reference TRBV28 and TRBJ2-7, is DVKVTQSSRYLVKRTGEKVFLECVQDMDHENMFWYRQDPGLGLRLIYFSYDVKMKEKGDIPEGYSVSREKKERFSLILESASTNQTSMYLCASSLSNSPHEQYFGPGTRLTVT.

The chain carries TRBV7-2 and TRBJ2-1; weak D call: TRBD2 (5 bases). CDR1 and CDR2 from the germline V gene are SGHTA and FQGNSA. This CDR3 region has 15 residues. V was pared by 0 bases and J by 10 bases, with 16 bases between. CDR3 sequence: CASSLASASNGEQFF. As DNA, the CDR3 is TGTGCCAGCAGCTTAGCTAGCGCATCGAACGGAGAGCAGTTCTTC.

The genes are TRBV20-1 and TRBJ2-4; possibly TRBD2 for D (5 bases). V lost 5 bases to trimming and J lost 5 bases, with 19 bases between them. This CDR3 region has 15 residues. Looked up from germline, CDR1 is DFQATT and CDR2 is SNEGSKA (reference sequence). CDR3 protein: CSASRGELLQNIQYF. CDR3 sequence (DNA): TGCAGTGCTTCTCGGGGAGAGCTCCTCCAAAACATTCAGTACTTC.

This chain links TRBV7-2 with TRBJ2-3; 9 nucleotides align to TRBD2. The CDR3 is 15 residues long. With V trimmed by 1 base and J by 4 bases, 3 bases remained unmatched. The germline CDR1 and CDR2 sequences are SGHTA and FQGNSA. This CDR3 is CASSLELAGPDTQYF. The DNA for the CDR3 is TGTGCCAGCAGCTTAGAGCTAGCGGGACCAGATACGCAGTATTTT.

The CDR3 spells CASRNRGRLRSSYNEQFF. CDR3 bases: TGTGCCAGTCGAAACAGGGGCCGTTTGAGGAGCTCCTACAATGAGCAGTTCTTC. The chain recombines TRBV11-2 with TRBJ2-1; 7 positions match TRBD1. The J segment lost 0 bases and the V segment lost 9 bases, leaving 17 bases of the junction unmatched. This CDR3 region has 18 residues. CDR1 and CDR2 (germline): SGHAT, FQNNGV.

In this sample, this clonotype turned up a few times. V usage is TRBV5-1 and J usage is TRBJ2-5; D gene uncertain. The length of the CDR3 is 15 residues. Trimming cost V 3 bases and J 1 base, with 13 bases left between them. The germline gives CDR1 SGHRS, CDR2 YFSETQ. In DNA, the CDR3 is TGCGCCAGCAGCTCATGGTCGAGCCCCCAAGAGACCCAGTACTTC. The encoded protein is CASSSWSSPQETQYF.

This clonotype has a count of ten or more. This chain links TRBV12-3 or TRBV12-4 with TRBJ1-5, with unresolved D. The V end was cut by 6 bases, the J end by 3 bases, with 9 bases between. The CDR3 has 13 residues. The DNA for the CDR3 is TGTGCCAGCAGCCCTACCCTCAATCAGCCCCAGCATTTT. Residues: CASSPTLNQPQHF.

In its sample, this clonotype was seen many times. This chain links TRBV6-2 or TRBV6-3 with TRBJ2-1; the D call may be TRBD1 or TRBD2 (5 bases each). V was pared by 7 bases and J by 7 bases, with 23 bases between. Looked up from germline, CDR1 is MNHEY and CDR2 is SVGEGT. The CDR3 spans 16 residues. The CDR3 is CASKLNLRAPGNEQFF. CDR3 DNA sequence: TGTGCCAGCAAACTAAACCTCAGGGCCCCGGGGAATGAGCAGTTCTTC.

In its sample, this clonotype was seen many times. The chain employs TRBV3-1 and TRBJ1-1; D is unclear. V lost 2 bases and J 0 bases, leaving 10 bases between the germline ends. Looked up from germline, CDR1 is LGHDT and CDR2 is YNNKEL (reference sequence). The CDR3 has 15 amino acids. The CDR3 protein is CASSQSRPLNTEAFF. The CDR3 DNA is TGTGCCAGCAGCCAATCGAGGCCTTTGAACACTGAAGCTTTCTTT.

This clonotype was seen many times. The genes are TRBV28 and TRBJ1-6, with no clear D. Germline CDR1 is MDHEN and CDR2 is SYDVKM. The CDR3 has 15 amino acids. V was shortened by 6 bases and J by 6 bases, with 15 bases between the two germline ends. CDR3 sequence reads: CASSLTLEFNSPLHF. The CDR3 DNA sequence: TGTGCCAGCAGCCTGACACTTGAGTTTAATTCACCCCTCCACTTT.

This clonotype occurred a few times. The chain recombines TRBV2 with TRBJ2-3; TRBD2 matches 7 bases. The V gene's germline CDR1 is SNHLY and CDR2 FYNNEI. J was trimmed by 2 bases and V by 7 bases; bases with no gene match: 9. The CDR3 is 15 residues long. CDR3 DNA: TGTGCCAGCACCGGGACTACCGTCACCACAGATACGCAGTATTTT. Translated, it gives CASTGTTVTTDTQYF.